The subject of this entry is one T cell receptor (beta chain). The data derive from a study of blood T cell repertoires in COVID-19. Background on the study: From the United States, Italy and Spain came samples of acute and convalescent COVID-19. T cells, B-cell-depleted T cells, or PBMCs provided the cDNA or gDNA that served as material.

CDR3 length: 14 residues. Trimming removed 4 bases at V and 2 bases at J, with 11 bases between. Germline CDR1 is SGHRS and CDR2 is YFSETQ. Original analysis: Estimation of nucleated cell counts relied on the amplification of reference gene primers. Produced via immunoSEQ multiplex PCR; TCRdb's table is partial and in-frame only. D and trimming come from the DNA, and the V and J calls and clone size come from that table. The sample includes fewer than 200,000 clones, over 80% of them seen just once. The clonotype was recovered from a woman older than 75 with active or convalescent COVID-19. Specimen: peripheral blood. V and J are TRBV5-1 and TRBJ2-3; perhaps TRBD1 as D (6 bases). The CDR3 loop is CASSPGQNTDTQYF. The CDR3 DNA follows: TGCGCCAGCAGCCCTGGACAGAACACAGATACGCAGTATTTT. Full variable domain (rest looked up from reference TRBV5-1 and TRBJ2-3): KAGVTQTPRYLIKTRGQQVTLSCSPISGHRSVSWYQQTPGQGLQFLFEYFSETQRNKGNFPGRFSGRQFSNSRSEMNVSTLELGDSALYLCASSPGQNTDTQYFGPGTRLTVL.